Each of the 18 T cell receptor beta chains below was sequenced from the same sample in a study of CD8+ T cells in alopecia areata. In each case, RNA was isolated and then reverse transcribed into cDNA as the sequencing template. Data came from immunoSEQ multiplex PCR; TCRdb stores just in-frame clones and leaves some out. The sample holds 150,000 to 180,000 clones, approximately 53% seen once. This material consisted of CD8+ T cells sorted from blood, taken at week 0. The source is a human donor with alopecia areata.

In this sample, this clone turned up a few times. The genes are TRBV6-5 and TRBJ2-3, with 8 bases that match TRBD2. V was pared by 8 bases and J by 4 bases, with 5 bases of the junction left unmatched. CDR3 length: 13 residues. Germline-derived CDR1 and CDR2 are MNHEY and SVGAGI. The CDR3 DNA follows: TGTGCCAGCCGCGCCGGGGGGGCAGATACGCAGTATTTT. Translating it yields CASRAGGADTQYF.

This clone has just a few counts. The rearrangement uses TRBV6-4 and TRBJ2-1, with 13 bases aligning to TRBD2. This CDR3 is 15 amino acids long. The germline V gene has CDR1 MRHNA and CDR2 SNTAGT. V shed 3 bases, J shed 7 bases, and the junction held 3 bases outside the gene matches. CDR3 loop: CASSEKLAGGNEQFF. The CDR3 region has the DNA TGTGCCAGCAGTGAAAAACTAGCGGGGGGGAATGAGCAGTTCTTC.

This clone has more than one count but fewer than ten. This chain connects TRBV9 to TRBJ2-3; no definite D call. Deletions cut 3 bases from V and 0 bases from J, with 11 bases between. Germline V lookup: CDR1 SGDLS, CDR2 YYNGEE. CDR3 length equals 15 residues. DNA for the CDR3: TGTGCCAGCAGCGACCCCCTAGGGAGCACAGATACGCAGTATTTT. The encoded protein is CASSDPLGSTDTQYF.

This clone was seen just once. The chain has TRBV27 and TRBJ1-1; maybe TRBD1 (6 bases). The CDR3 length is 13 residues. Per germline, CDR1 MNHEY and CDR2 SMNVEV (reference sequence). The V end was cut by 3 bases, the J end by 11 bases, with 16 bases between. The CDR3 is CASSLGGAQQAFF. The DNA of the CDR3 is TGTGCCAGCAGTTTGGGGGGCGCACAACAGGCTTTCTTT.

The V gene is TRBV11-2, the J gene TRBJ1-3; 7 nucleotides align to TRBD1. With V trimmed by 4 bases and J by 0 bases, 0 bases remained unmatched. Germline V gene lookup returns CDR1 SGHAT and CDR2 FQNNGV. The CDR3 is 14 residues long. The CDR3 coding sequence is TGTGCCAGCAGCTGGGACAGCTCTGGAAACACCATATATTTT. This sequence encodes CASSWDSSGNTIYF.

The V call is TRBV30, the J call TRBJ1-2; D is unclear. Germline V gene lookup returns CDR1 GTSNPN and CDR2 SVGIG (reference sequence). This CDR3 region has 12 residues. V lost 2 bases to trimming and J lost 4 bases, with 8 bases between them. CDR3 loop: CAWSSTSYGYTF. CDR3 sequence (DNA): TGTGCCTGGAGTTCAACATCCTATGGCTACACCTTC.

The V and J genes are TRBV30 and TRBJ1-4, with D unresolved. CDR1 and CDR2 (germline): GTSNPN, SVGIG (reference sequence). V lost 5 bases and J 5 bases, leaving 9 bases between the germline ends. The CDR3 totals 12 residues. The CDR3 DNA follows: TGTGCCTGGGGTGACATAAATGAAAAACTGTTTTTT. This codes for CAWGDINEKLFF. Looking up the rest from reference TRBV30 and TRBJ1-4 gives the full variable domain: SQTIHQWPATLVQPVGSPLSLECTVEGTSNPNLYWYRQAAGRGLQLLFYSVGIGQISSEVPQNLSASRPQDRQFILSSKKLLLSDSGFYLCAWGDINEKLFFGSGTQLSVL.

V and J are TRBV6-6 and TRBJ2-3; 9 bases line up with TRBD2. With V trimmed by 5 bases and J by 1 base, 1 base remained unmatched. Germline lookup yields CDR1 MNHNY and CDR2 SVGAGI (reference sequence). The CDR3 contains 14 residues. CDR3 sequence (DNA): TGTGCCAGCAGTGAGCGGGGGGGCACAGATACGCAGTATTTT. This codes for CASSERGGTDTQYF.

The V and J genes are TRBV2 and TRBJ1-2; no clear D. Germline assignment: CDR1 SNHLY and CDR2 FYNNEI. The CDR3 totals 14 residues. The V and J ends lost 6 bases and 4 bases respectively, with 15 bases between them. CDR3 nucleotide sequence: TGTGCCAGCAGGCCCGACGGTCAACTCTATGGCTACACCTTC. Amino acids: CASRPDGQLYGYTF.

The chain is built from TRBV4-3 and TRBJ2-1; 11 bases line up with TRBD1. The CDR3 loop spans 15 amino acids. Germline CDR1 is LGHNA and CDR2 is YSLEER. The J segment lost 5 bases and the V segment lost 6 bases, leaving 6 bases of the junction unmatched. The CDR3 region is CASSLDRGPNNEQFF. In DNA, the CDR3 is TGCGCCAGCAGTCTGGACAGGGGGCCTAACAATGAGCAGTTCTTC.

Here the CDR3 DNA reads TGTGCCAGCAGCTCCCGTGGCAGGGCGCTGTCTGGGGCCAACGTCCTGACTTTC. Translated, it gives CASSSRGRALSGANVLTF. V and J are TRBV11-2 and TRBJ2-6, with D perhaps matching TRBD1 (5 bases). This CDR3 contains 18 residues. Germline values: CDR1 SGHAT, CDR2 FQNNGV. The V end lost 4 bases, the J end lost 1 base, and 17 bases lay between the germline ends.

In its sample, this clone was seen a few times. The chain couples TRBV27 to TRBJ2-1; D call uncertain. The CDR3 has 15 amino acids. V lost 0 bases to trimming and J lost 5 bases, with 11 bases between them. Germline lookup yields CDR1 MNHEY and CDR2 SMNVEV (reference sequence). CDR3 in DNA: TGTGCCAGCAGTTTATCATTAGGGATTAACAATGAGCAGTTCTTC. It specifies CASSLSLGINNEQFF.

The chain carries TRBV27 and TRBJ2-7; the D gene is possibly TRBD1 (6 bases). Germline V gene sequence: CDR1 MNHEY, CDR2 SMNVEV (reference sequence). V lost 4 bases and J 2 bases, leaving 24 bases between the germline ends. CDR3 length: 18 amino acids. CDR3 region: CASSYKAPQGSIPYEQYF. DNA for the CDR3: TGTGCCAGCAGTTATAAGGCCCCACAGGGCTCGATCCCCTACGAGCAGTACTTC.

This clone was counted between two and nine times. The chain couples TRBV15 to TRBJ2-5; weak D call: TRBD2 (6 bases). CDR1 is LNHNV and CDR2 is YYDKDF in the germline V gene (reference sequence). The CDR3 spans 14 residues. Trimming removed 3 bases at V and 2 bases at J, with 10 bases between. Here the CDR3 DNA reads TGTGCCACCAGCAGCCCGGGGGAACAAGAGACCCAGTACTTC. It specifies CATSSPGEQETQYF.

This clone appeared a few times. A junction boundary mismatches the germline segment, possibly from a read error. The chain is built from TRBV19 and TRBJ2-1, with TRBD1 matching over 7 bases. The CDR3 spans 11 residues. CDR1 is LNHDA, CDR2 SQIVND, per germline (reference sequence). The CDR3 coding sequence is TGTGCCACGGCGACAGGGAAAGGCCCGATCTTC. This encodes CATATGKGPIF.

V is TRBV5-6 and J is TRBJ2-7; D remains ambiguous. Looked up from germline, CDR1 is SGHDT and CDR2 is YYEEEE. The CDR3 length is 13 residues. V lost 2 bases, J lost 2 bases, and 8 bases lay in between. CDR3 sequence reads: CASSFTGAYEQYF. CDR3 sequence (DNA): TGTGCCAGCAGCTTTACTGGGGCCTACGAGCAGTACTTC.

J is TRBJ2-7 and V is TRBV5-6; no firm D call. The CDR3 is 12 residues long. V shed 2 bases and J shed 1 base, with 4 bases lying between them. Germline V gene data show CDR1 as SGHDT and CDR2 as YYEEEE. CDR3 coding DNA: TGTGCCAGCAGCTTTGGATCCTACGAGCAGTACTTC. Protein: CASSFGSYEQYF.

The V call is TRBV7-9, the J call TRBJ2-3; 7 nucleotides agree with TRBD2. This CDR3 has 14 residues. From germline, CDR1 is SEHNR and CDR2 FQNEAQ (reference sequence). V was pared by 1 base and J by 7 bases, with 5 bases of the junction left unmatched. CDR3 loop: CASSLVAGVNTQYF. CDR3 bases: TGTGCCAGCAGCTTAGTTGCGGGGGTGAATACGCAGTATTTT.